A selection of T cell receptor beta chains follows, all from one sample in a study of graft-versus-host responses after intestinal transplantation. Clones were read by immunoSEQ multiplex PCR, and TCRdb kept only the in-frame ones, dropping some. The sample contains under 140,000 clones, 93% of which appear only once. These receptors' targets are unknown. The starting material was unstimulated CD8+ T cells sorted from spleen or lymph node cells, obtained before intestinal transplant. The receptors come from a human donor who received an intestinal transplant. Each CDR3 is given with its conserved first and last residue. The order of the fields is clone size, J gene, D gene, V gene, CDR3 DNA, CDR3 protein. The D gene is left open where the match is weak. Part of the rows lack a size; the others show once, few, many or a class for expanded clones.

>.|TRBJ2-5|TRBD2|TRBV10-1
TGCGCCAGCAGTGAGTCGGGACTAACCTCTCAAGAGACCCAGTACTTC
CASSESGLTSQETQYF
>.|TRBJ2-7|.|TRBV27
TGTGCCAGCAGTTTAGGGGCGGCAGCCTACGAGCAGTACTTC
CASSLGAAAYEQYF
>.|TRBJ2-3|.|TRBV9
TGTGCCAGCAGCGTAGAAGGGGGGAGCTCTACGGATACGCAGTATTTT
CASSVEGGSSTDTQYF
>.|TRBJ1-1|TRBD1|TRBV12-5
TGTGCTAGTTCCGCGGGACAGGGTATCCCTGAAGCTTTCTTT
CASSAGQGIPEAFF
>.|TRBJ1-2|.|TRBV27
TGTGCCAGCAGTTTATCCCCGGGTCACTATGGCTACACCTTC
CASSLSPGHYGYTF
>once|TRBJ1-5|TRBD1|TRBV9
TGTGCCAGCAGCGTAGGGACAGGGTCCAATCAGCCCCAGCATTTT
CASSVGTGSNQPQHF
>few|TRBJ2-7|TRBD2|TRBV7-2
TGTGCCAGCAGCTTAGCTATAGCGGGAGCGGGGGAGCAGTACTTC
CASSLAIAGAGEQYF
>.|TRBJ2-7|.|TRBV5-5
TGTGCCAGCAGCTTGGATTGGAAACTGAGCTCCTTCTACGAGCAGTACTTC
CASSLDWKLSSFYEQYF
>.|TRBJ2-7|TRBD2|TRBV11-2
TGTGCCAGCAGCGCGGACAGGGTCGGACTAGCGGTCCGGTACGAGCAGTACTTC
CASSADRVGLAVRYEQYF
>.|TRBJ1-5|.|TRBV10-2
TGCGCCAGCAGTGAGAATAGCAATCAGCCCCAGCATTTT
CASSENSNQPQHF
>.|TRBJ2-1|TRBD2|TRBV4-1
TGCGCCAGCAGCCAAGATTTTGGCGGGAGGGTCTACAATGAGCAGTTCTTC
CASSQDFGGRVYNEQFF
>.|TRBJ2-1|.|TRBV9
TGTGCCAGCAGCGTAGCCCCCGGTGGGCTCTTCGCCGATGAGCAGTTCTTC
CASSVAPGGLFADEQFF
>.|TRBJ2-2|TRBD2|TRBV9
TGTGCCAGCAGGCGGGAGCGCGGGGAGCTGTTTTTT
CASRRERGELFF
>.|TRBJ2-1|.|TRBV6-5
TGTGCCAGCAGTTACTCGTTAGCGGAGCAGTTCTTC
CASSYSLAEQFF
>.|TRBJ1-1|.|TRBV11-2
TGTGCCAGCAGCTTGCCGGGAAACACTGAAGCTTTCTTT
CASSLPGNTEAFF
>.|TRBJ1-3|.|TRBV10-3
TGTGCCATCAGTGACGGACCAACAGGGTTGCGGGGAAACACCATATATTTT
CAISDGPTGLRGNTIYF
>.|TRBJ2-7|.|TRBV28
TGTGCCAGCAGTTTTATAGGGGCTCAGGTCGAGCAGTACTTC
CASSFIGAQVEQYF
>.|TRBJ1-4|.|TRBV9
TGTGCCAGCAGCGTAGGGGGACGTGGCGAAAAACTGTTTTTT
CASSVGGRGEKLFF
>.|TRBJ2-5|TRBD2|TRBV6-1
TGTGCCAGCAGTGAGCTGGCTAGCGGGATCCTTTTGGCTAAGACCCAGTACTTC
CASSELASGILLAKTQYF
>.|TRBJ1-1|.|TRBV7-6
TGTGCCAGCAGCTTAGGACAGGCGAACACTGAAGCTTTCTTT
CASSLGQANTEAFF
>.|TRBJ2-7|.|TRBV5-6
TGTGCCAGCAGCTTCCTGGGGCTCTCCGAGCAGTACTTC
CASSFLGLSEQYF
>.|TRBJ2-1|.|TRBV29-1
TGCAGCGTTGGACCCCTAGCCGGCCGAGGGGCGGATGAGCAGTTCTTC
CSVGPLAGRGADEQFF
>.|TRBJ2-7|.|TRBV9
TGTGCCAGCAGCCCCCGGACAGGACTATACGAGCAGTACTTC
CASSPRTGLYEQYF
>once|TRBJ1-1|TRBD1|TRBV6-5
TGTGCCAGCAGGACAGGGGGGATGAACACTGAAGCTTTCTTT
CASRTGGMNTEAFF
>.|TRBJ2-1|TRBD2|TRBV27
TGTGCCAGCAGCAAAGGGACTAGCGGGAAGGATGAGCAGTTCTTC
CASSKGTSGKDEQFF
>.|TRBJ2-2|.|TRBV25-1
TGTGCCAGCAGTGATTGGAGACTAGCGAACACCGGGGAGCTGTTTTTT
CASSDWRLANTGELFF
>few|TRBJ2-7|TRBD1|TRBV7-9
TGTGCCAGCCTTCTGGAAGGGACAGGGAGCAGCGAGCAGTACTTC
CASLLEGTGSSEQYF
>once|TRBJ2-2|.|TRBV15
TGTGCCACCAGCAGAGAGGTGGGCGGGACGCACACCGGGGAGCTGTTTTTT
CATSREVGGTHTGELFF
>.|TRBJ2-7|.|TRBV10-2
TGCGCCAGCAGATCGGGTTACGAGCAGTACTTC
CASRSGYEQYF
>.|TRBJ2-5|.|TRBV5-8
TGTGCCAGCAGCACCGGGGTGGCCCAGTACTTC
CASSTGVAQYF
>.|TRBJ1-5|.|TRBV21-1
TGTGCCAGCAGTACGGTAGGGGAGAGCAATCAGCCCCAGCATTTT
CASSTVGESNQPQHF
>.|TRBJ2-1|.|TRBV4-1
TGCGCCAGCAGCCAAGATCAACTCGGTGTCAATGAGCAGTTCTTC
CASSQDQLGVNEQFF
>.|TRBJ1-1|.|TRBV19
TGTGCCAGTGTTCTAGACAGTCTGAACACTGAAGCTTTCTTT
CASVLDSLNTEAFF
>.|TRBJ1-5|TRBD1|TRBV7-8
TGTGCCAGCAGCCTCGGACAGGGGGCGAGGAGCAATCAGCCCCAGCATTTT
CASSLGQGARSNQPQHF
>once|TRBJ2-7|TRBD1|TRBV4-1
TGCGCCAGCAGCCTGTCGGCGACAGGGAGCCACGAGCAGTACTTC
CASSLSATGSHEQYF
>.|TRBJ2-1|TRBD2|TRBV4-1
TGCGCCAGCAGCCAAGATATTTCGGAGGAGGGAGGGCCATGGGATGAGCAGTTCTTC
CASSQDISEEGGPWDEQFF
>.|TRBJ1-1|.|TRBV27
TGTGCCAGCAGTTTATCCCCGGGGGCTGGGAACACTGAAGCTTTCTTT
CASSLSPGAGNTEAFF
>.|TRBJ1-1|.|TRBV13
TGTGCCAGCAGCTCCCAAGATTGGGCTGAAGCTTTCTTT
CASSSQDWAEAFF
>.|TRBJ2-3|.|TRBV7-8
TGTGCCAGCAGCTTAGTGACTGGACCTACAGATACGCAGTATTTT
CASSLVTGPTDTQYF